This entry is about one T cell receptor (beta chain). The data were obtained in a study of blood T cell repertoires in COVID-19. Overall study: The United States, Italy and Spain supplied acute and convalescent COVID-19 samples. PBMCs, B-cell-depleted T cells, or T cells provided the cDNA or gDNA that made up the material.

Source study methods: Counts of nucleated cells, estimated from reference gene primer amplification, were obtained. TCRdb keeps only in-frame clones here, not all; method: immunoSEQ multiplex PCR. V and J calls and clone size come straight from that table; D and trimming were deduced from the DNA. The sample carries approximately 220,000 clones, more than 75% recorded once. V lost 5 bases and J 5 bases, leaving 13 bases between the germline ends. The CDR3 has 14 residues. Per germline, CDR1 SEHNR and CDR2 FQNEAQ (reference sequence). The gene calls are TRBV7-9 and TRBJ1-5; weak D call: TRBD1 (6 bases). This TCR came from a man between 60 and 75 years old with acute or convalescent COVID-19. Sequencing used peripheral blood. Here the CDR3 reads CASSQTGPHQPQHF. The CDR3 DNA reads as TGTGCCAGCAGCCAAACAGGGCCCCATCAGCCCCAGCATTTT.